These 6 T cell receptor beta chains were sequenced from one sample in a study of OX40 agonist ivuxolimab in advanced cancers. The method was immunoSEQ multiplex PCR; TCRdb's version includes in-frame clones alone and lacks a portion of them. This sample has 23,000 or so clones, with around 90% found just once. Sequences were derived from CD4+ or CD8+ T cells sorted from blood, sampled in a trial of the OX40 agonist ivuxolimab. Receptors were obtained from an adult with an advanced solid tumor such as melanoma, head and neck, liver or kidney cancer.

V gene TRBV4-1 combines with J gene TRBJ2-3, with D uncertain. CDR1 MGHRA and CDR2 YSYEKL come from the germline V gene. CDR3 length: 14 amino acids. Deletions cut 0 bases from V and 8 bases from J, with 12 bases between. CDR3 nucleotides: TGCGCCAGCAGCCAAGATACGGCCAAAGGTACGCAGTATTTT. Protein sequence: CASSQDTAKGTQYF.

This chain links TRBV28 with TRBJ2-1; a weak D match, TRBD1 (6 bases). Germline V gives CDR1 MDHEN, CDR2 SYDVKM. Trimming shortened V by 2 bases and J by 7 bases, and 12 bases separated the two germline ends. This CDR3 has 14 amino acids. CDR3 in amino acids: CASSLVGAENEQFF. The CDR3 DNA is TGTGCCAGCAGTTTAGTGGGGGCAGAAAATGAGCAGTTCTTC.

This clone was seen once. This chain connects TRBV5-1 to TRBJ1-6; D remains unclear. The V gene lost 5 bases and the J gene lost 0 bases, with 9 bases spanning the gap. Germline assignment: CDR1 SGHRS and CDR2 YFSETQ. The CDR3 extends over 15 amino acids. Here the CDR3 DNA reads TGCGCCAGCAGTCTGGGCAGCTCCTATAATTCACCCCTCCACTTT. This translates into CASSLGSSYNSPLHF.

V usage is TRBV27 and J usage is TRBJ1-5; D is unclear. V was cut by 3 bases and J by 7 bases, with 10 bases left in between. The CDR3 sequence is 13 residues long. Germline CDR1 MNHEY, CDR2 SMNVEV (reference sequence). Here the CDR3 reads CASSFLGQQPQHF. In nucleotides, the CDR3 is TGTGCCAGCAGTTTTTTAGGGCAGCAGCCCCAGCATTTT.

The chain joins TRBV19 to TRBJ1-1, with D unresolved. Per germline, CDR1 LNHDA and CDR2 SQIVND (reference sequence). The CDR3 extends over 13 amino acids. Trimming shortened V by 6 bases and J by 4 bases, and 12 bases separated the two germline ends. The CDR3 bases are TGTGCCAGTAGAACCGAGGGTCTCACTGAAGCTTTCTTT. Translated: CASRTEGLTEAFF.

The chain employs TRBV6-5 and TRBJ1-1; 7 positions agree with TRBD1. There are 12 residues in the CDR3. Germline CDR1 MNHEY, CDR2 SVGAGI. Trimming removed 10 bases from V and 1 base from J; junction bases left unmatched: 3. CDR3 DNA: TGTGCCACCCAGGGGGAGAACACTGAAGCTTTCTTT. Its protein product is CATQGENTEAFF.